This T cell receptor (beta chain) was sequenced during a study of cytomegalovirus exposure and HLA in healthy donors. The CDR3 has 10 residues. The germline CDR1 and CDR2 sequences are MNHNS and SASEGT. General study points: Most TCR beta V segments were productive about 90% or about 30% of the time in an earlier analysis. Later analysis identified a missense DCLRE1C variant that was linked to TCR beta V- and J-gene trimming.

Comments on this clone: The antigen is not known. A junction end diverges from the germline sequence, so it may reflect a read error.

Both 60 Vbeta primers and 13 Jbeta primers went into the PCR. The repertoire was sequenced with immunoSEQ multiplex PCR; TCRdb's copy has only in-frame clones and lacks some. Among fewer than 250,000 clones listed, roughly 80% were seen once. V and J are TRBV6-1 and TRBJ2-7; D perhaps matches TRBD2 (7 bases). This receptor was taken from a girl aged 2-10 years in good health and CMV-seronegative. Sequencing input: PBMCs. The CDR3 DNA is TGTGCCAGTGGGGAGGGGGGGCGGCACTTC. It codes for CASGEGGRHF.